Listed here are 3 T cell receptor beta chains from one sample, sequenced in a study of technical replicates of blood from a handful of donors. Generated by immunoSEQ multiplex PCR, the TCRdb table keeps only in-frame clones and is missing some. Of about 9,400 clones listed, around 92% are singletons. Sequencing was done on a sample of PBMCs. The receptors originated from a human donor in good health.

The chain has TRBV5-1 and TRBJ1-2; no definite D call. Deletions cut 4 bases from V and 8 bases from J, with 21 bases between. Germline V gene sequence: CDR1 SGHRS, CDR2 YFSETQ. The CDR3 consists of 15 residues. In nucleotides, the CDR3 is TGCGCCAGCAGCCCCGATGTGCGGGGTCCGGGCGGCTACACCTTC. It is translated as CASSPDVRGPGGYTF.

This clone appeared once. The chain is built from TRBV7-9 and TRBJ2-5, with 14 bases that match TRBD2. The V gene end was trimmed by 5 bases and the J gene end by 3 bases; junction bases not matched to a gene: 5. The CDR3 has 16 amino acids. Looked up from germline, CDR1 is SEHNR and CDR2 is FQNEAQ (reference sequence). As DNA, the CDR3 is TGTGCCAGCAGCGTCGGGACTAGCGGGAGTGAAGAGACCCAGTACTTC. Translating gives CASSVGTSGSEETQYF.

The gene calls are TRBV27 and TRBJ2-5; D is possibly TRBD1 (6 bases). V lost 5 bases and J lost 2, with 15 bases in between. The germline gives CDR1 MNHEY, CDR2 SMNVEV (reference sequence). The CDR3 is made up of 15 amino acids. In DNA form, the CDR3 reads TGTGCCAGCAGTGGTTCGGACAGCAAACAAGAGACCCAGTACTTC. Its translation: CASSGSDSKQETQYF.